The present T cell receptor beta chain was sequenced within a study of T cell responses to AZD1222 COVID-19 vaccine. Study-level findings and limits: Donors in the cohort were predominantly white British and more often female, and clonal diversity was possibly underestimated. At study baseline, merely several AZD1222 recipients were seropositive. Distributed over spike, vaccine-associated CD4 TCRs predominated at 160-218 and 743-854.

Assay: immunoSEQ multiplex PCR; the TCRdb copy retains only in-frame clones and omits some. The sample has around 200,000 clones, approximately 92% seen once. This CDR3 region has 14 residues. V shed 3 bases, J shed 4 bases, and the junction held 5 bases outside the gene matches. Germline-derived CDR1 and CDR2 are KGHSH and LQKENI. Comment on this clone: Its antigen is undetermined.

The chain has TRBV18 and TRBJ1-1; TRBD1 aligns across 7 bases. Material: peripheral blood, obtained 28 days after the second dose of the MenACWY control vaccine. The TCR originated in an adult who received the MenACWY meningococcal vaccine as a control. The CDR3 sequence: CASSPGGGFTEAFF. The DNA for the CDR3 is TGTGCCAGCTCACCCGGAGGGGGCTTCACTGAAGCTTTCTTT.